One sample yielded the 31 T cell receptor beta chains listed below, sequenced in a study of blood T cell repertoires in COVID-19. Some clones are missing from TCRdb's copy, which holds only in-frame ones; the method was immunoSEQ multiplex PCR. The table lists 100,000 or so clones, 80% to 90% of them singletons. What was sequenced was PBMCs or T cells enriched from blood (not recorded which). These receptors originate from a woman between 50 and 59 years old who had recovered from COVID-19.

J is TRBJ1-2 and V is TRBV12-3 or TRBV12-4; unclear D gene. The V gene lost 6 bases and the J gene lost 8 bases, with 16 bases spanning the gap. This CDR3 has 13 residues. CDR3 DNA: TGTGCCAGCAGAGCAAAGGCGGTGGAAGGCTACACCTTC. Its protein is CASRAKAVEGYTF.

This rearrangement joins TRBV10-3 to TRBJ2-7; tentative D call: TRBD2 (6 bases). The CDR3 totals 13 residues. V was clipped by 8 bases and J by 2 bases, with 13 bases between them. Germline V gene lookup returns CDR1 ENHRY and CDR2 SYGVKD. CDR3 loop: CAIVGASAYEQYF. The CDR3 bases are TGTGCCATCGTCGGGGCTAGCGCCTACGAGCAGTACTTC.

This clone turned up a few times. V and J are TRBV28 and TRBJ1-5; 8 positions agree with TRBD1. The germline gives CDR1 MDHEN, CDR2 SYDVKM. V lost 6 bases, J lost 6 bases, and 10 bases stayed unmatched. The CDR3 covers 15 residues. The CDR3 loop reads CASRTDREMGQPQHF. The CDR3 DNA sequence: TGTGCCAGCAGAACGGACAGGGAGATGGGTCAGCCCCAGCATTTT. The full variable domain, its missing parts supplied by reference TRBV28 and TRBJ1-5, is DVKVTQSSRYLVKRTGEKVFLECVQDMDHENMFWYRQDPGLGLRLIYFSYDVKMKEKGDIPEGYSVSREKKERFSLILESASTNQTSMYLCASRTDREMGQPQHFGDGTRLSIL.

V gene TRBV3-1 (or the pseudogene TRBV3-2) combines with J gene TRBJ2-7; 10 bases fit TRBD1. The length of the CDR3 is 23 residues. The germline gives CDR1 LGHDT, CDR2 YNNKEL (reference sequence). With 0 bases clipped from V and 3 bases from J, the junction kept 26 bases outside the gene matches. Here the CDR3 reads CASSQDTLFLALKTGGTLYEQYF. Written as DNA, the CDR3 is TGTGCCAGCAGCCAAGACACCCTGTTCCTAGCTTTGAAGACAGGGGGCACCCTCTACGAGCAGTACTTC.

The count of this clone is one. This sequence joins TRBV7-2 and TRBJ1-6, with a possible D match to TRBD1 (6 bases). The V and J ends lost 1 base and 8 bases respectively, with 15 bases between them. CDR3 size: 16 residues. The germline gives CDR1 SGHTA, CDR2 FQGNSA. CDR3 nucleotide sequence: TGTGCCAGCAGCTTAGTTGCTTCAGGGGCGGATTCACCCCTCCACTTT. Encoded protein: CASSLVASGADSPLHF.

V usage is TRBV28 and J usage is TRBJ1-5, with 9 bases fitting TRBD1. Germline-derived CDR1 and CDR2 are MDHEN and SYDVKM. The CDR3 runs 15 residues. Trimming removed 5 bases from V and 11 bases from J; junction bases left unmatched: 13. The CDR3 nucleotides read TGTGCCAGCAGTACACGCGCACAGGGGGCGAAGGCCCAGCATTTT. Its protein is CASSTRAQGAKAQHF.

The genes are TRBV14 and TRBJ2-1; the D gene is possibly TRBD1 (6 bases). Germline CDR1 and CDR2: SGHDN and FVKESK. V shed 4 bases and J shed 9 bases, with 7 bases lying between them. The CDR3 is made up of 11 amino acids. CDR3 in DNA: TGTGCCAGCAGCCGAGGGGGTGAGCAGTTCTTC. It is translated as CASSRGGEQFF.

The chain employs TRBV10-2 and TRBJ2-1; 8 bases line up with TRBD2. Per germline, CDR1 WSHSY and CDR2 SAAADI. The CDR3 loop spans 14 amino acids. Trimming took 7 bases from V and 4 from J; bases not matched to a gene: 6. CDR3 amino acids: CASKSGGGYNEQFF. The CDR3 DNA reads TGCGCCAGCAAAAGCGGGGGAGGTTACAATGAGCAGTTCTTC.

This clone was seen a handful of times. The CDR3 region is CASSLQASSYEQYF. DNA for the CDR3: TGTGCCAGCAGCCTACAGGCCTCCTCCTACGAGCAGTACTTC. The rearrangement uses TRBV5-6 and TRBJ2-7; possibly TRBD1 for D (5 bases). Trimming took off 4 bases at V and 0 bases at J, with 11 bases between the two ends. CDR1 and CDR2 (germline): SGHDT, YYEEEE. The CDR3 runs 14 residues.

This chain joins TRBV9 and TRBJ1-2; 7 bases are shared with TRBD1. Germline CDR1 and CDR2: SGDLS and YYNGEE. The J segment lost 1 base and the V segment lost 3 bases, leaving 6 bases of the junction unmatched. CDR3 size: 15 residues. This chain's CDR3 is CASSARDSLNYGYTF. As DNA, the CDR3 is TGTGCCAGCAGCGCCCGGGACAGCCTTAACTATGGCTACACCTTC. The full variable domain, with the rest looked up from reference TRBV9 and TRBJ1-2, is DSGVTQTPKHLITATGQRVTLRCSPRSGDLSVYWYQQSLDQGLQFLIQYYNGEERAKGNILERFSAQQFPDLHSELNLSSLELGDSALYFCASSARDSLNYGYTFGSGTRLTVV.

The chain combines TRBV7-3 with TRBJ1-1; TRBD1 matches 9 bases. V was clipped by 5 bases and J by 3 bases; unmatched bases: 4. Germline CDR1 and CDR2: SGHTA and FQGTGA. The CDR3 runs to 14 residues. The CDR3 loop reads CASSLTGGYTEAFF. The CDR3 coding sequence is TGTGCCAGCAGCCTGACAGGGGGTTACACTGAAGCTTTCTTT.

This chain links TRBV13 with TRBJ2-2; 9 positions agree with TRBD2. V lost 8 bases, J lost 3 bases, and 13 bases stayed unmatched. The CDR3 is made up of 17 amino acids. Germline-derived CDR1 and CDR2 are PRHDT and FYEKMQ (reference sequence). The CDR3 sequence is CASLKREAPGDTGELFF. CDR3 nucleotide sequence: TGTGCCAGCCTTAAGCGGGAGGCCCCGGGGGACACCGGGGAGCTGTTTTTT.

The chain carries TRBV6-1 and TRBJ1-5; a possible D gene is TRBD1 (5 bases). Germline V gives CDR1 MNHNS, CDR2 SASEGT. Trimming stripped 4 bases from V and 3 bases from J, with 19 bases between. CDR3 length: 17 residues. In DNA form, the CDR3 reads TGTGCCAGCAGTGCAGAGGGTTGGGGGGGAATCAATCAGCCCCAGCATTTT. As protein: CASSAEGWGGINQPQHF.

The chain recombines TRBV25-1 with TRBJ1-1, with 9 nucleotides matching TRBD1. The CDR3 is 14 residues long. V lost 4 bases, J lost 5 bases, and 5 bases stayed unmatched. The germline V gene encodes CDR1 MGHDK and CDR2 SYGVNS. In nucleotides, the CDR3 is TGTGCCAGCAGTGTTACAGGGGGCCGGACTGAAGCTTTCTTT. Translating it yields CASSVTGGRTEAFF.

The chain is built from TRBV18 and TRBJ2-1, with no clear D. V was shortened by 6 bases and J by 2 bases, with 14 bases between the two germline ends. The CDR3 has 15 residues. The germline CDR1 and CDR2 sequences are KGHSH and LQKENI. CDR3 amino acids: CASSPLLATYNEQFF. The CDR3 DNA reads as TGTGCCAGCTCCCCCCTCCTGGCCACCTACAATGAGCAGTTCTTC.

This chain links TRBV6-5 with TRBJ2-1; 8 bases are shared with TRBD2. Trimming cost V 6 bases and J 4 bases; bases outside gene matches: 8. Germline-derived CDR1 and CDR2 are MNHEY and SVGAGI. This CDR3 contains 15 residues. The CDR3 DNA reads as TGTGCCAGCAGGGGCCTAGCGGGCCGTTACAATGAGCAGTTCTTC. Amino acids: CASRGLAGRYNEQFF.

The chain combines TRBV24-1 with TRBJ1-1; D uncertain. Trimming took 8 bases from V and 8 from J, leaving 14 bases between them. The CDR3 has 12 residues. Germline CDR1 is KGHDR and CDR2 is SFDVKD. The CDR3 nucleotides are TGTGCCACCATGAGAGGGAATTTAGAAGCTTTCTTT. Translating it yields CATMRGNLEAFF.

V usage is TRBV7-9 and J usage is TRBJ2-1, with 12 bases identical to TRBD2. The CDR3 is 19 amino acids. V lost 1 base to trimming and J lost 5 bases; unmatched junction nucleotides: 12. CDR1 is SEHNR, CDR2 FQNEAQ, per germline (reference sequence). The CDR3: CASSLGRLAGAKLDNEQFF. The CDR3 nucleotides are TGTGCCAGCAGCTTAGGTCGACTAGCGGGAGCAAAACTAGACAATGAGCAGTTCTTC. The complete variable domain, with remaining parts taken from reference TRBV7-9 and TRBJ2-1, reads DTGVSQNPRHKITKRGQNVTFRCDPISEHNRLYWYRQTLGQGPEFLTYFQNEAQLEKSRLLSDRFSAERPKGSFSTLEIQRTEQGDSAMYLCASSLGRLAGAKLDNEQFFGPGTRLTVL.

The V call is TRBV7-2, the J call TRBJ1-6; D unclear. The CDR3 spans 16 residues. V gave up 5 bases and J gave up 0 bases, with 11 bases separating them. The germline CDR1 and CDR2 sequences are SGHTA and FQGNSA. The DNA for the CDR3 is TGTGCCAGCAGCGTTGACTCCAGCTCCTATAATTCACCCCTCCACTTT. Protein sequence: CASSVDSSSYNSPLHF. The entire variable domain, with the rest obtained from reference TRBV7-2 and TRBJ1-6, is as follows: GAGVSQSPSNKVTEKGKDVELRCDPISGHTALYWYRQSLGQGLEFLIYFQGNSAPDKSGLPSDRFSAERTGGSVSTLTIQRTQQEDSAVYLCASSVDSSSYNSPLHFGNGTRLTVT.

The V call is TRBV18, the J call TRBJ1-1; D is uncertain. CDR1 is KGHSH and CDR2 is LQKENI in the germline V gene. The CDR3 loop spans 13 amino acids. Trimming stripped 0 bases from V and 3 bases from J, with 5 bases between. The CDR3 bases are TGTGCCAGCTCACCACCCGGTGACACTGAAGCTTTCTTT. Amino acids: CASSPPGDTEAFF.

The chain is built from TRBV28 and TRBJ1-2; no clear D. The CDR3 contains 13 residues. With 2 bases removed from V and 4 bases from J, the gap between germline ends came to 8 bases. Germline loops: CDR1 MDHEN, CDR2 SYDVKM. The CDR3 nucleotides read TGTGCCAGCAGTTTAATGGGCAGCTATGGCTACACCTTC. It yields the protein CASSLMGSYGYTF.

This rearrangement joins TRBV19 to TRBJ2-7; D not resolved. From germline, CDR1 is LNHDA and CDR2 SQIVND (reference sequence). Deletions cut 3 bases from V and 3 bases from J, with 9 bases between. This CDR3 is built from 13 residues. In DNA, the CDR3 is TGTGCCAGTAGTATTCTGGAGAGCTACGAGCAGTACTTC. Protein: CASSILESYEQYF.

This rearrangement joins TRBV19 to TRBJ2-2; no clear D. V lost 3 bases to trimming and J lost 3 bases, with 5 bases between them. The CDR3 has 13 residues. Germline CDR1 and CDR2: LNHDA and SQIVND (reference sequence). CDR3 DNA: TGTGCCAGTAGTATCCGGGACACCGGGGAGCTGTTTTTT. It codes for CASSIRDTGELFF.

The V and J genes are TRBV6-5 and TRBJ2-3, with 16 bases identical to TRBD2. The CDR3 has 15 residues. The trim removed 9 bases at V and 3 bases at J, leaving 3 bases unmatched. Germline values: CDR1 MNHEY, CDR2 SVGAGI. CDR3 sequence reads: CARGTSGRGTDTQYF. The CDR3 bases are TGTGCCAGAGGGACTAGCGGGAGGGGGACAGATACGCAGTATTTT.

This sequence joins TRBV14 and TRBJ1-6; D gene ambiguous. The CDR3 spans 14 residues. The germline CDR1 and CDR2 sequences are SGHDN and FVKESK. Trimming stripped 0 bases from V and 13 bases from J, with 13 bases between. The CDR3 is CASSQDRIREPLHF. CDR3 nucleotide sequence: TGTGCCAGCAGCCAAGACAGGATTCGCGAGCCCCTCCACTTT. The entire variable domain, with the rest obtained from reference TRBV14 and TRBJ1-6, is as follows: EAGVTQFPSHSVIEKGQTVTLRCDPISGHDNLYWYRRVMGKEIKFLLHFVKESKQDESGMPNNRFLAERTGGTYSTLKVQPAELEDSGVYFCASSQDRIREPLHFGNGTRLTVT.

J is TRBJ2-5 and V is TRBV9; 8 nucleotides agree with TRBD2. This CDR3 spans 19 amino acids. CDR1 is SGDLS, CDR2 YYNGEE, per germline. V was pared by 1 base and J by 4 bases, with 18 bases of the junction left unmatched. CDR3 region: CASSVPDPFERELRETQYF. For the CDR3, the DNA is TGTGCCAGCAGCGTACCGGACCCGTTTGAGCGGGAGCTTAGAGAGACCCAGTACTTC.

This clone has just one count. The chain carries TRBV29-1 and TRBJ2-3; D remains unclear. CDR1 is SQVTM and CDR2 is ANQGSEA in the germline V gene. V gave up 6 bases and J gave up 2 bases, with 18 bases separating them. This CDR3 is 15 amino acids long. As DNA, the CDR3 is TGCAGCGTCCCGAGTTGGTACAGAGACACAGATACGCAGTATTTT. Residues: CSVPSWYRDTDTQYF.

For the CDR3, the DNA is TGCGCCAGCAGCGCCGGACAGGACAGGGAAAAACTGTTTTTT. Its translation is CASSAGQDREKLFF. The gene calls are TRBV5-1 and TRBJ1-4; 7 bases match TRBD1. Looked up from germline, CDR1 is SGHRS and CDR2 is YFSETQ. The trim removed 4 bases at V and 8 bases at J, leaving 8 bases unmatched. The CDR3 covers 14 residues.

This clone has more than one count but fewer than ten. V usage is TRBV7-8 and J usage is TRBJ1-1; D gene unclear. The CDR3 spans 15 residues. Trimming removed 1 base at V and 1 base at J, with 10 bases between. Germline CDR1 and CDR2: SGHVS and FQNEAQ. In DNA, the CDR3 is TGTGCCAGCAGCTTAGTTACACAGACGAACACTGAAGCTTTCTTT. As protein: CASSLVTQTNTEAFF.

This chain connects TRBV3-1 (or the pseudogene TRBV3-2) to TRBJ2-1; 15 bases map to TRBD2. From germline, CDR1 is LGHDT and CDR2 YNNKEL (reference sequence). This CDR3 contains 18 residues. The junction had 8 bases not matched to a gene; V was cut back by 2 bases and J by 6 bases. The CDR3 loop reads CASSQKPLGLAGGNEQFF. The CDR3 DNA sequence: TGTGCCAGCAGCCAAAAACCCCTGGGACTAGCGGGGGGCAATGAGCAGTTCTTC.

The rearrangement joins TRBV27 to TRBJ1-1; possibly TRBD1 for D (5 bases). CDR1 is MNHEY and CDR2 is SMNVEV in the germline V gene (reference sequence). This CDR3 comprises 13 residues. V gave up 5 bases and J gave up 4 bases, with 11 bases separating them. The DNA of the CDR3 is TGTGCCAGCAGTCGATCAGGGCGCACTGAAGCTTTCTTT. It specifies CASSRSGRTEAFF.